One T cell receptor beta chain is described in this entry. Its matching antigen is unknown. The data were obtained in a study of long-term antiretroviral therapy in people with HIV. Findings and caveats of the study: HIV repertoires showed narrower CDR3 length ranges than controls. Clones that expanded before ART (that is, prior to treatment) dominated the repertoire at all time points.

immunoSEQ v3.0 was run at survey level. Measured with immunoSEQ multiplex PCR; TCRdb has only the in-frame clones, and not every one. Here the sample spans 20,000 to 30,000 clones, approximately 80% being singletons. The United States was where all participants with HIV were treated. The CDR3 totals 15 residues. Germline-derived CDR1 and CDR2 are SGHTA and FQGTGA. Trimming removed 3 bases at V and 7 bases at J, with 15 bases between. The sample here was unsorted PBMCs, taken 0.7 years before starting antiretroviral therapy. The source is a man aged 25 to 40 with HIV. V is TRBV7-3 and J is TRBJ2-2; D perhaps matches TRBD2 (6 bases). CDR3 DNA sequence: TGTGCCAGCAGCTTGAAGTTGCGGGGAAGCGGGGAGCTGTTTTTT. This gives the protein CASSLKLRGSGELFF.